These 2 T cell receptor beta chains were all obtained from the same sample, sequenced in a study of T cells in Graves' hyperthyroidism and ophthalmopathy. TCR beta CDR3 regions were amplified from RNA transcripts. In the first-round RT-PCR of the TCR CDR3, the HTBI primer set was used. In TCRdb, the multiplex PCR reads were re-called with MiXCR into one record per CDR3 protein. This table has about 47,000 distinct CDR3 sequences, roughly 51% appearing once. The sequenced material came from peripheral blood or thyroid tissue (not recorded which). The receptors here all came from a man between 18 and 35 years old with Graves' hyperthyroidism.

This chain uses TRBV11-1 with TRBJ1-6; 7 bases line up with TRBD1. After removal of 6 bases from V and 1 base from J, the junction contained 3 bases not matched to a gene. CDR1 is SGHAT and CDR2 is FQDESV in the germline V gene (reference sequence). The CDR3 runs 15 residues. The CDR3 bases are TGTGCCAGCAGGAGACAGGGATCCTATAATTCACCCCTCCACTTT. Translating gives CASRRQGSYNSPLHF.

This clonotype appeared many times. V gene TRBV11-2 combines with J gene TRBJ2-3, with TRBD2 matching over 15 bases. From germline, CDR1 is SGHAT and CDR2 FQNNGV. Germline trimming cut 4 bases from V and 10 bases from J; bases unmatched to any gene: 6. The CDR3 contains 15 residues. The CDR3 region has the DNA TGTGCCAGCAGCTCCGGACTAGCGGGGGGGCTAGCGCAGTATTTT. Translated, it gives CASSSGLAGGLAQYF.